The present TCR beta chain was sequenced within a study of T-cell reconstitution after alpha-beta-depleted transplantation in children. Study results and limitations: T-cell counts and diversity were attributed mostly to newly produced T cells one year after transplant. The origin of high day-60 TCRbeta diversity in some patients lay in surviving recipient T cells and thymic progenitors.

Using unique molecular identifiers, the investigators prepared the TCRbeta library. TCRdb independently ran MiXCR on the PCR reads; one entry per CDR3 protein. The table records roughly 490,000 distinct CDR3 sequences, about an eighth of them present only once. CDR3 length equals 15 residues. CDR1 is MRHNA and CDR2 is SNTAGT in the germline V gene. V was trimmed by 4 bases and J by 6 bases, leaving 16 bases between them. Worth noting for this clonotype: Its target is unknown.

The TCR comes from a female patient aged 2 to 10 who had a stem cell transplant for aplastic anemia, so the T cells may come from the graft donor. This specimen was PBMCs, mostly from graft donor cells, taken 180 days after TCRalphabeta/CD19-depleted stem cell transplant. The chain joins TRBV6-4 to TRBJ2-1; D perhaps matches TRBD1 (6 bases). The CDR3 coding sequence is TGTGCCAGCAGTGTCATCGTAGGGGGACGCAATGAGCAGTTCTTC. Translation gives CASSVIVGGRNEQFF.